This is a list of T cell receptor beta chains from one sample in a study of T cell repertoires in cytomegalovirus infection. TCRdb reprocessed the reads with MiXCR, giving one entry per CDR3 protein. The table lists 600,000 to 800,000 distinct CDR3 sequences, around 24% of them singletons, with 7% to 9% in the top ten. Source material: CD8+ T cells from PBMCs. The receptors originated from a human donor in good health (CMV status not recorded). Some clones in this sample may be carry-over from other donors' samples. The CDR3 runs from the conserved cysteine through the conserved F or W. D genes are given only for firm matches. A clone size is listed for some rows: how often the clone was seen (once, few, many), or a class if it is expanded.

v_gene	d_gene	abundance	j_gene	CDR3aa	CDR3nt
TRBV4-1	-	-	TRBJ2-5	CASSQGQGVWETQYF	TGCGCCAGCAGTCAAGGTCAGGGAGTATGGGAGACCCAGTACTTC
TRBV28	-	few	TRBJ1-6	CASRSIRLGQNDGDYNSPLHF	TGTGCCAGCAGATCAATTAGATTGGGGCAGAACGATGGGGATTATAATTCACCCCTCCACTTT
TRBV7-4	-	-	TRBJ2-7	CASSPPLAGDFEQYF	TGTGCCAGCAGCCCCCCACTAGCAGGGGACTTCGAGCAGTACTTC
TRBV20-1	-	-	TRBJ1-2	CSAQTGPLNYGYTF	TGCAGTGCGCAAACAGGGCCCCTTAACTATGGCTACACCTTC
TRBV10-3	-	-	TRBJ1-2	CAISGRTPTNYGYTF	TGTGCCATCAGTGGAAGGACGCCTACTAACTATGGCTACACCTTC
TRBV18	TRBD2	few	TRBJ2-1	CASSPRVAGSSYNEQFF	TGTGCCAGCTCACCACGGGTAGCGGGTAGCTCCTACAATGAGCAGTTCTTC
TRBV19	TRBD2	few	TRBJ2-1	CASSTKGGGYNEQFF	TGTGCCAGTAGTACCAAAGGCGGGGGTTACAATGAGCAGTTCTTC
TRBV20-1	-	once	TRBJ2-2	CSARGPQGELFF	TGCAGTGCTAGGGGGCCTCAGGGGGAGCTGTTTTTT
TRBV15	-	-	TRBJ2-3	CATSVISAGIDTDTQYF	TGTGCCACCAGCGTCATCTCGGCGGGGATCGACACAGATACGCAGTATTTT
TRBV6-4	TRBD2	-	TRBJ2-1	CASSFSGGENEQFF	TGTGCCAGCAGTTTTAGCGGGGGGGAAAATGAGCAGTTCTTC
TRBV28	-	-	TRBJ1-1	CASSPSGRVNEAFF	TGTGCCAGCAGCCCCTCCGGACGTGTCAATGAAGCTTTCTTT
TRBV7-9	-	-	TRBJ2-2	CASSLSFGDGELFF	TGTGCCAGCAGCTTAAGTTTCGGAGACGGGGAGCTGTTTTTT
TRBV20-1	TRBD1	-	TRBJ1-4	CSAEQGALDEKLFF	TGCAGTGCCGAACAGGGGGCGTTGGATGAAAAACTGTTTTTT
TRBV6-2/TRBV6-3	TRBD1	-	TRBJ2-2	CATLGVSTGGITGELFF	TGTGCCACCCTTGGGGTTTCGACAGGGGGTATCACCGGGGAGCTGTTTTTT
TRBV5-4	-	-	TRBJ1-1	CASRQGMSEAFF	TGTGCCAGCAGACAGGGAATGTCTGAAGCTTTCTTT
TRBV7-2	-	many	TRBJ2-1	CASSSLGGGPYNEQFF	TGTGCCAGCAGCTCCTTGGGGGGGGGCCCCTACAATGAGCAGTTCTTC
TRBV5-6	-	-	TRBJ2-2	CASSFGSENTGELFF	TGTGCCAGCAGCTTTGGATCCGAGAACACCGGGGAGCTGTTTTTT
TRBV20-1	-	few	TRBJ1-6	CSARAGHPNNSPLHF	TGCAGTGCTAGAGCTGGACATCCCAATAATTCACCCCTCCACTTT
TRBV19	-	-	TRBJ1-5	CASSINPYYSNQPQHF	TGTGCCAGTAGTATTAACCCCTATTATAGCAATCAGCCCCAGCATTTT
TRBV28	TRBD1	few	TRBJ1-1	CASSFHPQGARAFF	TGTGCCAGCAGTTTTCACCCACAGGGGGCGCGGGCTTTCTTT
TRBV7-2	TRBD2	many	TRBJ2-5	CASSTSGGAGETQYF	TGTGCCAGCAGTACAAGCGGGGGGGCCGGGGAGACCCAGTACTTC
TRBV7-9	-	many	TRBJ1-1	CASSWMNTEAFF	TGTGCCAGCAGTTGGATGAACACTGAAGCTTTCTTT
TRBV7-9	-	many	TRBJ2-1	CASSALMGATYNEQFF	TGTGCCAGCAGCGCCCTAATGGGGGCGACCTACAATGAGCAGTTCTTC
TRBV5-5	TRBD1	few	TRBJ2-5	CASTVDRGGRETQYF	TGTGCCAGCACCGTGGACAGGGGAGGACGGGAGACCCAGTACTTC
TRBV20-1	-	few	TRBJ2-5	CSAEYRDLQETQYF	TGCAGTGCAGAGTACCGGGACCTCCAAGAGACCCAGTACTTC
TRBV15	-	-	TRBJ1-2	CATSRDLGGDGYTF	TGTGCCACCAGCAGAGATCTGGGGGGCGATGGCTACACCTTC
TRBV23-1	-	-	TRBJ2-1	CASSRPSQLEQFF	TGCGCCAGCAGTCGACCCTCACAGCTTGAGCAGTTCTTC
TRBV7-6	-	many	TRBJ2-1	CASSSEGRMEQFF	TGTGCCAGCAGCTCAGAAGGCCGAATGGAGCAGTTCTTC
TRBV7-9	-	-	TRBJ2-5	CASSLAGTTETQYF	TGTGCCAGCAGCTTAGCAGGGACCACCGAGACCCAGTACTTC
TRBV4-3	-	-	TRBJ2-2	CASSQDGLAGVTGELFF	TGCGCCAGCAGCCAAGATGGGCTAGCAGGAGTCACCGGGGAGCTGTTTTTT
TRBV6-4	-	-	TRBJ1-6	CASSTDRRSSYNSPLHF	TGTGCCAGCAGTACCGACCGAAGGAGCTCCTATAATTCACCCCTCCACTTT
TRBV7-8	-	many	TRBJ2-7	CASSPLGGSGNYEQYF	TGTGCCAGCAGCCCGCTGGGGGGAAGCGGAAACTACGAGCAGTACTTC
TRBV27	TRBD2	-	TRBJ2-3	CASSPASGDFTDTQYF	TGTGCCAGCAGTCCCGCTAGCGGGGATTTCACAGATACGCAGTATTTT
TRBV5-1	TRBD2	-	TRBJ2-5	CASSLRVAGGRETQYF	TGCGCCAGCAGCTTGCGGGTAGCGGGGGGTCGAGAGACCCAGTACTTC
TRBV7-9	-	many	TRBJ2-4	CASSPPAKNIQYF	TGTGCCAGCAGCCCCCCGGCCAAAAACATTCAGTACTTC
TRBV29-1	-	-	TRBJ2-3	CSVGVFPVVTDTQYF	TGCAGCGTTGGGGTTTTTCCCGTAGTCACAGATACGCAGTATTTT
TRBV7-3	TRBD1	-	TRBJ1-1	CASSWTGTGNTEAFF	TGTGCCAGCAGCTGGACCGGGACAGGGAATACTGAAGCTTTCTTT
TRBV29-1	TRBD1	-	TRBJ2-7	CSVEDRGHEQYF	TGCAGCGTTGAAGACAGGGGGCACGAGCAGTACTTC
TRBV14	-	few	TRBJ2-1	CASSQEPVRGGEQFF	TGTGCCAGCAGCCAAGAGCCGGTGCGGGGAGGTGAGCAGTTCTTC
TRBV12-3/TRBV12-4	-	few	TRBJ1-2	CASTIGRPGVYGYTF	TGTGCCAGCACCATCGGGCGGCCGGGGGTCTATGGCTACACCTTC
TRBV7-9	TRBD2	few	TRBJ2-5	CASSLELAGIQETQYF	TGTGCCAGCAGCTTGGAGCTAGCGGGGATACAAGAGACCCAGTACTTC
TRBV2	-	-	TRBJ1-1	CASSKGGGFF	TGTGCCAGCAGTAAGGGGGGGGGTTTCTTT
TRBV6-1	-	many	TRBJ2-1	CASSETGDPFNEQFF	TGTGCCAGCAGTGAGACAGGAGATCCCTTCAATGAGCAGTTCTTC
TRBV6-6	TRBD1	few	TRBJ1-1	CASSYKRDRRNTEAFF	TGTGCCAGCAGTTACAAGAGGGACAGGAGAAACACTGAAGCTTTCTTT
TRBV20-1	-	-	TRBJ2-1	CSARNAGTYNEQFF	TGCAGTGCTAGAAACGCAGGGACCTACAATGAGCAGTTCTTC
TRBV12-5	-	few	TRBJ2-1	CASGFWGFGTYNEQFF	TGTGCTAGTGGTTTTTGGGGGTTCGGGACCTACAATGAGCAGTTCTTC
TRBV7-2	-	few	TRBJ2-3	CASSRQSGSTDTQYF	TGTGCCAGCAGCAGGCAGAGCGGGAGCACAGATACGCAGTATTTT
TRBV14	TRBD1	-	TRBJ1-1	CANSHPQTGGQNTEAFF	TGTGCCAACAGCCACCCCCAGACAGGGGGCCAGAACACTGAAGCTTTCTTT
TRBV20-1	TRBD1	-	TRBJ2-1	CSARENLRGHSYNEQFF	TGCAGTGCTAGAGAAAATCTCAGGGGGCATAGCTACAATGAGCAGTTCTTC
TRBV4-1	-	few	TRBJ2-7	CASSPGQPYEQYF	TGCGCCAGCAGCCCCGGACAGCCTTACGAGCAGTACTTC
TRBV7-9	-	many	TRBJ1-5	CASSSHSGSNQPQHF	TGTGCCAGCAGCTCACACAGCGGGAGCAATCAGCCCCAGCATTTT